Listed below are T cell receptor beta chains from one sample, sequenced in a study of T cell responses to AZD1222 COVID-19 vaccine. TCRdb's copy holds only in-frame clones and misses some; the assay was immunoSEQ multiplex PCR. This table has 110,000 to 150,000 clones, around 92% appearing once. Sample: peripheral blood, taken 28 days after the second AZD1222 dose. All receptors come from an adult who received the AZD1222 COVID-19 vaccine. Each CDR3 is given without its conserved first and last residue.

v_gene: TRBV7-9
j_gene: TRBJ2-7
CDR3aa: ASSSWTSGRYEQY

v_gene: TRBV2
j_gene: TRBJ2-2
CDR3aa: AGRDRVTGELF

v_gene: TRBV2
j_gene: TRBJ2-6
CDR3aa: ASSPTSGANVLT

v_gene: TRBV5-6
j_gene: TRBJ2-7
CDR3aa: ASSLRQGGKQY

v_gene: TRBV19
j_gene: TRBJ2-5
CDR3aa: ASSGGLAGETQY

v_gene: TRBV6-1
j_gene: TRBJ1-1
CDR3aa: ASSESLIWDEAF

v_gene: TRBV7-8
j_gene: TRBJ2-1
CDR3aa: ASSPNSNTYNEQF

v_gene: TRBV30
j_gene: TRBJ2-7
CDR3aa: AWSGLAGDEQY

v_gene: TRBV11-3
j_gene: TRBJ2-3
CDR3aa: ASSLTSGDTQY

v_gene: TRBV7-8
j_gene: TRBJ1-6
CDR3aa: ASSPGTAEGTPLH

v_gene: TRBV18
j_gene: TRBJ2-7
CDR3aa: ASSPRTGETEQY

v_gene: TRBV12-3/TRBV12-4
j_gene: TRBJ2-1
CDR3aa: ASSNQNEQF

v_gene: TRBV4-1
j_gene: TRBJ1-5
CDR3aa: ASSQAGTGGFNQPQH

v_gene: TRBV4-3
j_gene: TRBJ2-7
CDR3aa: ASSQRSGTGPYEQY

v_gene: TRBV19
j_gene: TRBJ1-4
CDR3aa: ASSIDPLTHSATNERLF

v_gene: TRBV29-1
j_gene: TRBJ2-1
CDR3aa: SVDHRTVNEQF

v_gene: TRBV5-1
j_gene: TRBJ2-1
CDR3aa: ASCPGQSSYNEQF

v_gene: TRBV4-3
j_gene: TRBJ2-1
CDR3aa: ASSPAGTSYNEQF

v_gene: TRBV6-5
j_gene: TRBJ2-7
CDR3aa: ASSYRTSGNYEQY

v_gene: TRBV7-2
j_gene: TRBJ1-5
CDR3aa: ASSYQGNQPQH

v_gene: TRBV4-1
j_gene: TRBJ1-1
CDR3aa: ASSQGQSSNTEAF

v_gene: TRBV7-8
j_gene: TRBJ2-7
CDR3aa: ASSLGAKGSSYEQY

v_gene: TRBV28
j_gene: TRBJ2-7
CDR3aa: ASSSGILVYEQY

v_gene: TRBV12-3/TRBV12-4
j_gene: TRBJ1-1
CDR3aa: ASSFWSEAF

v_gene: TRBV5-6
j_gene: TRBJ2-3
CDR3aa: ASTQGGGSSTDTQY

v_gene: TRBV5-4
j_gene: TRBJ2-7
CDR3aa: ASSLAGLLYEQY

v_gene: TRBV4-1
j_gene: TRBJ1-2
CDR3aa: ASSQNPANYGYT

v_gene: TRBV15
j_gene: TRBJ1-3
CDR3aa: ATSRVEYKFSGNTIY

v_gene: TRBV7-3
j_gene: TRBJ1-5
CDR3aa: ATPGSVRFDQPQH

v_gene: TRBV6-5
j_gene: TRBJ1-1
CDR3aa: ASSGRYTEAF

v_gene: TRBV27
j_gene: TRBJ1-2
CDR3aa: ASSLKIDYGYT

v_gene: TRBV3-1/TRBV3-2
j_gene: TRBJ2-2
CDR3aa: ASSGGRTGELF

v_gene: TRBV28
j_gene: TRBJ1-4
CDR3aa: ASRLIHATNEKLF

v_gene: TRBV2
j_gene: TRBJ1-1
CDR3aa: ASSPRRHTGNTEAF

v_gene: TRBV19
j_gene: TRBJ2-3
CDR3aa: ASSYGTGGDTQY

v_gene: TRBV6-5
j_gene: TRBJ2-7
CDR3aa: ASGGTSNYEQY

v_gene: TRBV3-1/TRBV3-2
j_gene: TRBJ2-1
CDR3aa: ASSLRLTGEQF

v_gene: TRBV30
j_gene: TRBJ1-2
CDR3aa: AGYQGPFYGYT

v_gene: TRBV6-5
j_gene: TRBJ1-1
CDR3aa: ASSSPRGTEAF

v_gene: TRBV7-9
j_gene: TRBJ2-7
CDR3aa: ASSLGTGSPYEQY

v_gene: TRBV5-4
j_gene: TRBJ1-6
CDR3aa: ASSSGGDSPLH

v_gene: TRBV28
j_gene: TRBJ1-2
CDR3aa: ASSYVTGGGGYT

v_gene: TRBV28
j_gene: TRBJ2-1
CDR3aa: ASSSPDYTNEQF

v_gene: TRBV28
j_gene: TRBJ2-2
CDR3aa: ASFGGANTGELF

v_gene: TRBV15
j_gene: TRBJ1-2
CDR3aa: ATSREDRGRRFT

v_gene: TRBV27
j_gene: TRBJ2-1
CDR3aa: ASSFAGGYNEQF

v_gene: TRBV15
j_gene: TRBJ1-1
CDR3aa: ATSIRLNTEAF

v_gene: TRBV18
j_gene: TRBJ1-1
CDR3aa: ASSGPGTVEAF

v_gene: TRBV28
j_gene: TRBJ1-5
CDR3aa: ASSWADGSQPQH